This T cell receptor (beta chain) is drawn from a study of identifying expanded T cells in peripheral blood. This clone turned up a few times. Its antigen remains unknown. Study results and limitations: Technical replicates showed around 1.1 changed clones; two weeks about 16.4; four weeks 19.

Assay: immunoSEQ multiplex PCR; the TCRdb copy retains only in-frame clones and omits some. The table includes about 82,000 clones, 70% to 90% detected once. The CDR3 consists of 14 residues. The V segment lost 6 bases and the J segment 7 bases; nucleotides outside the gene matches: 9. Germline values: CDR1 MDHEN, CDR2 SYDVKM. Healthy donors had no documented immune events, such as infections, while sampled. The chain combines TRBV28 with TRBJ1-5; 7 bases align to TRBD1. The sequence came from a person between 18 and 75 years old in good health. The sample taken for sequencing was blood. CDR3 in DNA: TGTGCCAGCAGACGACAGGGTCAAGGCCAGCCCCAGCATTTT. This translates into CASRRQGQGQPQHF.